This passage covers 30 T cell receptor beta chains from one sample sequenced in a study of blood T cell repertoires in COVID-19. The table came from immunoSEQ multiplex PCR; TCRdb's copy has only in-frame clones and leaves some out. The sample lists over 250,000 clones, around nine tenths seen once, with approximately 2.6% in the top ten. The specimen sequenced was PBMCs or T cells enriched from blood (not recorded which). The receptors were gathered from a woman aged 18 to 35 who had recovered from COVID-19.

The rearrangement uses TRBV4-1 and TRBJ1-1; possible D gene TRBD1, 5 bases. V was shortened by 8 bases and J by 4 bases, with 20 bases between the two germline ends. The germline V gene encodes CDR1 MGHRA and CDR2 YSYEKL. The length of the CDR3 is 15 residues. The CDR3 sequence: CASAGRTKGGTEAFF. The CDR3 DNA is TGCGCCAGCGCGGGGCGCACGAAAGGAGGCACTGAAGCTTTCTTT.

This clone was picked up a small number of times. This chain uses TRBV30 with TRBJ1-6; D call uncertain. V lost 1 base and J lost 8, with 9 bases in between. There are 13 residues in the CDR3. The germline V gene has CDR1 GTSNPN and CDR2 SVGIG (reference sequence). The CDR3 nucleotides are TGTGCCTGGAGTGGAGGCGATTATTCACCCCTCCACTTT. It specifies CAWSGGDYSPLHF.

The chain couples TRBV27 to TRBJ1-2; D is perhaps TRBD1 (6 bases). The V end was cut by 5 bases, the J end by 3 bases, with 13 bases between. The CDR3 spans 14 residues. The germline gives CDR1 MNHEY, CDR2 SMNVEV (reference sequence). The CDR3 region is CASSLSGTYYGYTF. The CDR3 nucleotides read TGTGCCAGCAGTCTCTCCGGGACATACTATGGCTACACCTTC.

This clone was counted once. J is TRBJ1-2 and V is TRBV19; a weak D match, TRBD1 (5 bases). Germline CDR1 reads LNHDA; CDR2 reads SQIVND (reference sequence). V lost 9 bases to trimming and J lost 4 bases, with 12 bases between them. The CDR3 runs to 12 residues. This CDR3 is CASDSLSYGYTF. As DNA, the CDR3 is TGTGCCAGCGACAGCCTCTCCTATGGCTACACCTTC.

The chain couples TRBV7-2 to TRBJ2-3; D perhaps matches TRBD2 (5 bases). Trimming cost V 5 bases and J 2 bases, with 11 bases left between them. Germline CDR1 and CDR2: SGHTA and FQGNSA. The CDR3 loop spans 14 amino acids. DNA of the CDR3: TGTGCCAGCAGCCCCGGACTGGACACAGATACGCAGTATTTT. It codes for CASSPGLDTDTQYF.

V gene TRBV19 combines with J gene TRBJ2-1, with 9 bases lining up with TRBD1. Germline assignment: CDR1 LNHDA and CDR2 SQIVND (reference sequence). Trimming cost V 4 bases and J 7 bases; bases outside gene matches: 11. This CDR3 has 16 residues. CDR3 sequence: CASSNLQGAGSNEQFF. Here the CDR3 DNA reads TGTGCCAGTAGTAACTTACAGGGGGCAGGTTCGAATGAGCAGTTCTTC. Combining the CDR3 with reference TRBV19 and TRBJ2-1 gives the whole variable domain DGGITQSPKYLFRKEGQNVTLSCEQNLNHDAMYWYRQDPGQGLRLIYYSQIVNDFQKGDIAEGYSVSREKKESFPLTVTSAQKNPTAFYLCASSNLQGAGSNEQFFGPGTRLTVL.

This chain uses TRBV11-3 with TRBJ2-5; a weak D match, TRBD2 (5 bases). Germline CDR1 and CDR2: SGHNT and YENEEA. The CDR3 is made up of 14 amino acids. V shed 1 base and J shed 5 bases, with 11 bases lying between them. The CDR3 bases are TGTGCCAGCAGCTTAGGTCCGGGAAGCGAGACCCAGTACTTC. This translates into CASSLGPGSETQYF.

The gene calls are TRBV25-1 and TRBJ2-7; 9 bases are a match to TRBD1. The CDR3 consists of 16 residues. Per germline, CDR1 MGHDK and CDR2 SYGVNS. Losses at the gene ends were 1 base for V and 6 bases for J; bases not matched to a gene: 10. This CDR3 reads CASSEWGLGTGSEQYF. CDR3 DNA: TGTGCCAGCAGTGAATGGGGTTTGGGGACAGGGAGCGAGCAGTACTTC.

The chain combines TRBV6-5 with TRBJ1-1; no reliable D call. V was pared by 0 bases and J by 1 base, with 9 bases between. The CDR3 has 15 residues. Germline V gene lookup returns CDR1 MNHEY and CDR2 SVGAGI. The CDR3 here is CASSYSGGPNTEAFF. DNA for the CDR3: TGTGCCAGCAGTTACTCGGGAGGGCCGAACACTGAAGCTTTCTTT.

This clone has a single count. V and J are TRBV4-1 and TRBJ1-1, with 9 bases identical to TRBD1. Germline V gene lookup returns CDR1 MGHRA and CDR2 YSYEKL. The CDR3 covers 14 residues. J lost 3 bases, V lost 3 bases, and 2 bases had no gene match. The CDR3 is CASSHGQGHTEAFF. DNA of the CDR3: TGCGCCAGCAGCCACGGACAGGGGCACACTGAAGCTTTCTTT.

This chain uses TRBV2 with TRBJ2-5, with TRBD2 identical over 10 bases. Germline V gives CDR1 SNHLY, CDR2 FYNNEI. This CDR3 has 18 residues. V was pared by 6 bases and J by 7 bases, with 20 bases of the junction left unmatched. CDR3 loop: CASRPHRVTSGTPGTQYF. CDR3 in DNA: TGTGCCAGCAGGCCTCACCGGGTAACTAGCGGGACGCCAGGGACCCAGTACTTC.

The DNA for the CDR3 is TGTGCCAGCTCCAGGAACGTCCTGGACGAGCAGTACTTC. Translating it yields CASSRNVLDEQYF. The chain joins TRBV7-8 to TRBJ2-7, with D unclear. V shed 8 bases and J shed 5 bases, with 16 bases lying between them. CDR1 and CDR2 from the germline V gene are SGHVS and FQNEAQ. CDR3 length: 13 residues.

The rearrangement joins TRBV14 to TRBJ2-1; perhaps TRBD1 as D (6 bases). This CDR3 has 15 amino acids. Germline loops: CDR1 SGHDN, CDR2 FVKESK. Deletions cut 1 base from V and 2 bases from J, with 9 bases between. The CDR3 DNA reads as TGTGCCAGCAGCCAAGGGTGGGGGCCCTACAATGAGCAGTTCTTC. Translation gives CASSQGWGPYNEQFF.

This sequence joins TRBV10-2 and TRBJ2-5; possibly TRBD1 for D (5 bases). Deletions cut 2 bases from V and 2 bases from J, with 9 bases between. Germline V gives CDR1 WSHSY, CDR2 SAAADI. The CDR3 spans 14 residues. The CDR3 DNA sequence: TGCGCCAGCAGTGAGCCAGGGATGCAAGAGACCCAGTACTTC. Translated, it gives CASSEPGMQETQYF.

The CDR3 region is CASSPGGEAFF. The CDR3, as DNA: TGTGCCAGTAGTCCGGGGGGTGAAGCTTTCTTT. This rearrangement joins TRBV19 to TRBJ1-1; the D gene is possibly TRBD1 (5 bases). CDR3 size: 11 residues. Germline V lookup: CDR1 LNHDA, CDR2 SQIVND (reference sequence). V was clipped by 5 bases and J by 7 bases, with 8 bases between them. Looking up the rest from reference TRBV19 and TRBJ1-1 gives the full variable domain: DGGITQSPKYLFRKEGQNVTLSCEQNLNHDAMYWYRQDPGQGLRLIYYSQIVNDFQKGDIAEGYSVSREKKESFPLTVTSAQKNPTAFYLCASSPGGEAFFGQGTRLTVV.

The CDR3 DNA reads as TGTGCCAGCAGCGCACTGACAGGGATAGAGACCCAGTACTTC. Translated: CASSALTGIETQYF. The chain couples TRBV7-2 to TRBJ2-5; 7 bases line up with TRBD1. The V gene end was trimmed by 5 bases and the J gene end by 4 bases; junction bases not matched to a gene: 7. Germline lookup yields CDR1 SGHTA and CDR2 FQGNSA. This CDR3 spans 14 amino acids.

The CDR3 spells CASSLRQGYVSNYGYTF. The CDR3 DNA follows: TGTGCCAGCAGCCTAAGACAGGGGTACGTCTCTAACTATGGCTACACCTTC. This rearrangement joins TRBV7-2 to TRBJ1-2, with TRBD1 matching over 8 bases. CDR3 length: 17 amino acids. Germline V gene sequence: CDR1 SGHTA, CDR2 FQGNSA. Trimming cost V 5 bases and J 0 bases; bases outside gene matches: 11. Full variable domain (remainder filled in from reference TRBV7-2 and TRBJ1-2): GAGVSQSPSNKVTEKGKDVELRCDPISGHTALYWYRQSLGQGLEFLIYFQGNSAPDKSGLPSDRFSAERTGGSVSTLTIQRTQQEDSAVYLCASSLRQGYVSNYGYTFGSGTRLTVV.

This clone was counted a few times. The CDR3 loop is CASSIATAQETQYF. CDR3 nucleotide sequence: TGTGCCAGTAGTATCGCGACAGCCCAAGAGACCCAGTACTTC. The chain carries TRBV19 and TRBJ2-5; a weak D match, TRBD1 (5 bases). V lost 3 bases and J lost 1, with 9 bases in between. CDR1 and CDR2 from the germline V gene are LNHDA and SQIVND (reference sequence). The CDR3 loop spans 14 amino acids. Full variable domain (outside the CDR3, taken from reference TRBV19 and TRBJ2-5): DGGITQSPKYLFRKEGQNVTLSCEQNLNHDAMYWYRQDPGQGLRLIYYSQIVNDFQKGDIAEGYSVSREKKESFPLTVTSAQKNPTAFYLCASSIATAQETQYFGPGTRLLVL.

The CDR3 DNA reads TGTGCCAGCTCACTACCCAACAGGGACCCAGGGGAAGCTTTCTTT. Translating gives CASSLPNRDPGEAFF. The chain couples TRBV18 to TRBJ1-1; maybe TRBD1 (6 bases). Deletions cut 4 bases from V and 8 bases from J, with 20 bases between. The germline V gene encodes CDR1 KGHSH and CDR2 LQKENI. This CDR3 contains 15 residues.

The chain joins TRBV28 to TRBJ2-5; unclear D gene. Looked up from germline, CDR1 is MDHEN and CDR2 is SYDVKM. V shed 3 bases and J shed 2 bases, with 13 bases lying between them. The CDR3 has 15 amino acids. For the CDR3, the DNA is TGTGCCAGCAGTTTCCGTTTGGCCACACAAGAGACCCAGTACTTC. This gives the protein CASSFRLATQETQYF.

The chain couples TRBV28 to TRBJ2-3, with TRBD2 as a possible D gene (6 bases). Trimming pared 6 bases from V and 6 bases from J, leaving 16 bases between. The CDR3 is 14 residues long. CDR1 is MDHEN and CDR2 is SYDVKM in the germline V gene. CDR3 DNA sequence: TGTGCCAGCAGACGGGAGAGTCTTTCCGATACGCAGTATTTT. Encoded protein: CASRRESLSDTQYF.

CDR3 region: CASRGTEQETQYF. The CDR3 nucleotides read TGTGCCAGCAGAGGGACAGAGCAAGAGACCCAGTACTTC. The chain joins TRBV19 to TRBJ2-5; 7 nucleotides align to TRBD1. The CDR3 loop spans 13 amino acids. CDR1 LNHDA and CDR2 SQIVND come from the germline V gene (reference sequence). The J segment lost 2 bases and the V segment lost 9 bases, leaving 6 bases of the junction unmatched. The full variable domain, completed using reference TRBV19 and TRBJ2-5, is DGGITQSPKYLFRKEGQNVTLSCEQNLNHDAMYWYRQDPGQGLRLIYYSQIVNDFQKGDIAEGYSVSREKKESFPLTVTSAQKNPTAFYLCASRGTEQETQYFGPGTRLLVL.

The rearrangement joins TRBV10-3 to TRBJ2-5; TRBD1 agrees at 7 bases. The germline CDR1 and CDR2 sequences are ENHRY and SYGVKD. The length of the CDR3 is 15 residues. V trimming: 5 bases; J trimming: 1 base; junction bases outside the gene matches: 7. Here the CDR3 reads CAISQGEIPQETQYF. The DNA for the CDR3 is TGTGCCATCAGTCAGGGGGAGATACCCCAAGAGACCCAGTACTTC.

This clone was observed a few times. CDR3: CASSLAGGRFSYEQYF. Here the CDR3 DNA reads TGTGCCAGCAGCTTAGCGGGGGGGAGATTCTCCTACGAGCAGTACTTC. This chain connects TRBV7-2 to TRBJ2-7, with 7 bases aligning to TRBD2. The CDR3 is 16 residues long. Trimming cost V 0 bases and J 0 bases; bases outside gene matches: 5. The germline V gene has CDR1 SGHTA and CDR2 FQGNSA.

The gene calls are TRBV7-9 and TRBJ2-3; TRBD1 aligns across 9 bases. V lost 1 base to trimming and J lost 4 bases; unmatched junction nucleotides: 3. This CDR3 contains 15 residues. In germline, CDR1 is SEHNR, CDR2 FQNEAQ (reference sequence). CDR3 in amino acids: CASSLGDREADTQYF. The CDR3 bases are TGTGCCAGCAGCTTAGGGGACAGGGAAGCAGATACGCAGTATTTT.

CDR3 sequence reads: CASKPGAGRSEAFF. CDR3 nucleotide sequence: TGTGCCAGCAAGCCAGGGGCTGGTAGGAGTGAAGCTTTCTTT. This chain uses TRBV2 with TRBJ1-1; TRBD1 is a possible D gene (6 bases). Germline V CDR1 and CDR2: SNHLY, FYNNEI. The CDR3 spans 14 residues. Between the trimmed V and J ends, which lost 7 bases and 7 bases, there was a span of 19 bases.

The chain uses TRBV13 and TRBJ2-1; D is ambiguous. V was shortened by 5 bases and J by 8 bases, with 13 bases between the two germline ends. Germline assignment: CDR1 PRHDT and CDR2 FYEKMQ (reference sequence). The CDR3 has 13 amino acids. CDR3 loop: CASSPSPQYEQFF. CDR3 nucleotides: TGTGCCAGCAGCCCGTCACCTCAGTATGAGCAGTTCTTC.

V is TRBV10-3 and J is TRBJ2-5; D may be TRBD2 (6 bases). This CDR3 comprises 15 residues. V was clipped by 0 bases and J by 1 base, with 9 bases between them. Germline V gene sequence: CDR1 ENHRY, CDR2 SYGVKD. CDR3 nucleotide sequence: TGTGCCATCAGTGAGTCCCGGGACTCCCAAGAGACCCAGTACTTC. Translated: CAISESRDSQETQYF.

The gene calls are TRBV11-3 and TRBJ2-1, with 11 bases fitting TRBD1. CDR3 size: 15 residues. The junction had 5 bases not matched to a gene; V was cut back by 1 base and J by 9 bases. The germline V gene encodes CDR1 SGHNT and CDR2 YENEEA. The CDR3 loop reads CASSLGDRGAGEQFF. In DNA, the CDR3 is TGTGCCAGCAGCTTAGGGGACAGGGGGGCAGGTGAGCAGTTCTTC.

V gene TRBV29-1 combines with J gene TRBJ2-2, with 13 bases lining up with TRBD2. Unmatched junction bases numbered 9, after V lost 6 bases and J lost 2 bases. CDR3 length: 17 amino acids. Germline V lookup: CDR1 SQVTM, CDR2 ANQGSEA. The CDR3 protein is CSVGLAGATKNTGELFF. CDR3 DNA sequence: TGCAGCGTCGGACTAGCGGGGGCTACCAAAAACACCGGGGAGCTGTTTTTT.